This T cell receptor beta chain stems from a study of cytomegalovirus exposure and HLA in healthy donors. Findings of the study overall: Earlier analysis found most TCR beta V segments productive about 90% or about 30% of the time. In a later analysis, a genetic analysis reported fewer productive-TCR N-insertions in an Asian-associated ancestry cluster than the cohort average.

There are 17 residues in the CDR3. Per germline, CDR1 SGHDT and CDR2 YYEEEE. The V gene end was trimmed by 4 bases and the J gene end by 1 base; junction bases not matched to a gene: 13. Researchers ran the PCR with 60 Vbeta and 13 Jbeta primers. Clones were read by immunoSEQ multiplex PCR, and TCRdb kept only the in-frame ones, dropping some. The table lists about 50,000 clones. Details on this clone: No antigen is known for it.

Sequencing was performed on PBMCs. This TCR came from a man between 18 and 29 years old in good health and CMV-seropositive. The rearrangement links TRBV5-6 to TRBJ2-7; 8 bases are shared with TRBD2. The chain's CDR3 is CASSPRGALAGSYEQYF. DNA of the CDR3: TGTGCCAGCAGCCCACGGGGGGCGCTAGCGGGTTCCTACGAGCAGTACTTC.